These 21 T cell receptor beta chains share one sample of origin, sequenced in a study of control samples from healthy donors and cancer patients. The data were produced by immunoSEQ multiplex PCR, yet TCRdb's version contains in-frame clones alone and is incomplete. The sample has fewer than 200,000 clones, roughly 88% seen once; the top ten hold under 5%. The specimen sequenced was blood. The receptors originated from a woman between 25 and 40 years old in good health.

This clone appeared a few times. The CDR3 DNA follows: TGTGCCAGCAGCCAAGTGGGGGCAGGTCGTTCCACTGGCTACACCTTC. This encodes CASSQVGAGRSTGYTF. This chain uses TRBV3-1 (or the pseudogene TRBV3-2) with TRBJ1-2; TRBD1 is a possible D gene (6 bases). CDR3 length equals 16 residues. Trimming left V 1 base short and J 7 bases short, with 19 bases between. CDR1 is LGHDT, CDR2 YNNKEL, per germline (reference sequence).

This chain links TRBV5-1 with TRBJ2-2; D is tentatively TRBD1 or TRBD2 (6 bases each). V was pared by 0 bases and J by 0 bases, with 9 bases between. The CDR3 is 16 residues long. CDR1 is SGHRS, CDR2 YFSETQ, per germline. The CDR3 here is CASSLEGGSNTGELFF. The CDR3 DNA is TGCGCCAGCAGCTTGGAGGGGGGCTCGAACACCGGGGAGCTGTTTTTT. Full variable domain (rest looked up from reference TRBV5-1 and TRBJ2-2): KAGVTQTPRYLIKTRGQQVTLSCSPISGHRSVSWYQQTPGQGLQFLFEYFSETQRNKGNFPGRFSGRQFSNSRSEMNVSTLELGDSALYLCASSLEGGSNTGELFFGEGSRLTVL.

The chain employs TRBV6-1 and TRBJ2-5; D remains unclear. The CDR3 spans 15 residues. Germline CDR1 is MNHNS and CDR2 is SASEGT. V was trimmed by 0 bases and J by 4 bases, leaving 12 bases between them. CDR3 bases: TGTGCCAGCAGTGAAGCGGTGGGGATCGGAGAGACCCAGTACTTC. Protein sequence: CASSEAVGIGETQYF.

There are a few counts of this clone. This chain's CDR3 is CASSLGLGTGVDQPQHF. The CDR3 coding sequence is TGTGCCAGCAGCTTAGGGTTAGGGACAGGGGTAGATCAGCCCCAGCATTTT. This chain joins TRBV7-9 and TRBJ1-5, with 10 bases matching TRBD1. This CDR3 region has 17 residues. Germline CDR1 reads SEHNR; CDR2 reads FQNEAQ (reference sequence). The V gene end was trimmed by 1 base and the J gene end by 5 bases; junction bases not matched to a gene: 8.

The chain has TRBV27 and TRBJ1-4; 9 nucleotides align to TRBD1. CDR3 length: 15 amino acids. CDR1 is MNHEY, CDR2 SMNVEV, per germline (reference sequence). Trimming cost V 5 bases and J 8 bases; bases outside gene matches: 9. The DNA of the CDR3 is TGTGCCAGCAGTCCACCGGGACAGGGAGCCGAAAAACTGTTTTTT. It encodes CASSPPGQGAEKLFF.

This chain uses TRBV14 with TRBJ2-2, with D hard to call. This CDR3 is 15 amino acids long. Germline V lookup: CDR1 SGHDN, CDR2 FVKESK. V lost 6 bases, J lost 5 bases, and 16 bases lay in between. CDR3 sequence (DNA): TGTGCCAGCAGTCCCCGACATGGTGGGACCGGGGAGCTGTTTTTT. Protein: CASSPRHGGTGELFF.

The chain joins TRBV2 to TRBJ1-2; possibly TRBD1 for D (5 bases). The V end lost 3 bases, the J end lost 6 bases, and 14 bases lay between the germline ends. Germline V gene sequence: CDR1 SNHLY, CDR2 FYNNEI. CDR3 length: 14 residues. Here the CDR3 reads CASSEGLGLHGYTF. The CDR3 DNA reads as TGTGCCAGCAGTGAGGGGCTGGGTTTACATGGCTACACCTTC. Together with reference TRBV2 and TRBJ1-2, the CDR3 gives the full variable domain: EPEVTQTPSHQVTQMGQEVILRCVPISNHLYFYWYRQILGQKVEFLVSFYNNEISEKSEIFDDQFSVERPDGSNFTLKIRSTKLEDSAMYFCASSEGLGLHGYTFGSGTRLTVV.

The genes are TRBV28 and TRBJ1-1; D not resolved. The ends were cut back, 2 bases at V and 7 bases at J, with 17 bases in the middle. CDR3 length: 15 amino acids. The V gene's germline CDR1 is MDHEN and CDR2 SYDVKM. CDR3 sequence: CASSLRSGKKIEAFF. DNA for the CDR3: TGTGCCAGCAGTTTAAGAAGTGGGAAGAAGATTGAAGCTTTCTTT.

The chain is built from TRBV9 and TRBJ1-3; maybe TRBD1 (5 bases). Trimming stripped 0 bases from V and 0 bases from J, with 10 bases between. The length of the CDR3 is 16 residues. The germline V gene has CDR1 SGDLS and CDR2 YYNGEE. The CDR3 sequence: CASSVAQGPSGNTIYF. The CDR3 nucleotides are TGTGCCAGCAGCGTAGCGCAGGGACCCTCTGGAAACACCATATATTTT.

This clone was recorded once. CDR3 protein: CASSDAGQGIYEQFF. CDR3 DNA: TGTGCCAGCAGTGACGCGGGACAGGGTATCTATGAGCAGTTCTTC. The gene calls are TRBV6-1 and TRBJ2-1, with 9 bases that match TRBD1. After removal of 3 bases from V and 8 bases from J, the junction contained 8 bases not matched to a gene. The CDR3 has 15 residues. Germline assignment: CDR1 MNHNS and CDR2 SASEGT.

The CDR3 nucleotides are TGTGCTAGTGGTTTGGGACTGGGGACTAGTTTTGAGCAGTTCTTC. It encodes CASGLGLGTSFEQFF. The chain recombines TRBV12-5 with TRBJ2-1; 8 bases fit TRBD2. The CDR3 is 15 residues long. CDR1 is LGHNT and CDR2 is FRNRAP in the germline V gene. After removal of 1 base from V and 9 bases from J, the junction contained 8 bases not matched to a gene.

The V call is TRBV27, the J call TRBJ1-1; D gene unclear. Germline V gene data show CDR1 as MNHEY and CDR2 as SMNVEV (reference sequence). The CDR3 runs to 12 residues. Deletions cut 5 bases from V and 1 base from J, with 5 bases between. The CDR3 spells CASSNKNTEAFF. CDR3 DNA sequence: TGTGCCAGCAGTAACAAGAACACTGAAGCTTTCTTT.

V and J are TRBV4-1 and TRBJ2-1; D might be TRBD1 (5 bases). Trimming cost V 4 bases and J 1 base, with 17 bases left between them. CDR1 is MGHRA and CDR2 is YSYEKL in the germline V gene. CDR3 size: 17 residues. In DNA, the CDR3 is TGCGCCAGCAGCCCCTCGGAAAGGGGTAGGTCCTACAATGAGCAGTTCTTC. Translating gives CASSPSERGRSYNEQFF.

The chain uses TRBV6-5 and TRBJ1-2, with TRBD1 as a possible D gene (5 bases). The CDR3 sequence is 13 residues long. V was clipped by 0 bases and J by 6 bases, with 8 bases between them. From germline, CDR1 is MNHEY and CDR2 SVGAGI. The CDR3 is CASSYSRGDGYTF. CDR3 coding DNA: TGTGCCAGCAGTTACTCGAGAGGGGATGGCTACACCTTC.

The chain carries TRBV27 and TRBJ2-2, with 13 bases fitting TRBD2. This CDR3 comprises 15 residues. J lost 5 bases, V lost 6 bases, and 3 bases had no gene match. Germline CDR1 MNHEY, CDR2 SMNVEV (reference sequence). The CDR3, as DNA: TGTGCCAGCAGGGGACTAGCGGGGAGGACCGGGGAGCTGTTTTTT. This encodes CASRGLAGRTGELFF.

This clone was picked up a small number of times. The chain links TRBV5-6 to TRBJ1-2; 9 bases fit TRBD1. Unmatched junction bases numbered 5, after V lost 5 bases and J lost 3 bases. This CDR3 has 14 amino acids. Germline V gene lookup returns CDR1 SGHDT and CDR2 YYEEEE. The CDR3 region has the DNA TGTGCCAGCAGACCCACAGGGGGCTACTATGGCTACACCTTC. It yields the protein CASRPTGGYYGYTF.

In its sample, this clone was seen once. V usage is TRBV28 and J usage is TRBJ1-6; 9 nucleotides agree with TRBD1. The CDR3 is 14 amino acids. The V gene end was trimmed by 3 bases and the J gene end by 9 bases; junction bases not matched to a gene: 3. Germline CDR1 is MDHEN and CDR2 is SYDVKM. CDR3 in amino acids: CASSFGQGLSPLHF. CDR3 bases: TGTGCCAGCAGTTTTGGACAGGGGCTTTCACCCCTCCACTTT.

V and J are TRBV5-1 and TRBJ1-1, with 7 nucleotides matching TRBD1. The germline V gene has CDR1 SGHRS and CDR2 YFSETQ. After removal of 3 bases from V and 1 base from J, the junction contained 9 bases not matched to a gene. The CDR3 runs to 16 residues. CDR3 protein: CASSWGRDRGNTEAFF. CDR3 DNA sequence: TGCGCCAGCAGCTGGGGCCGGGACAGAGGGAACACTGAAGCTTTCTTT.

Only one count was recorded for this clone. V gene TRBV9 combines with J gene TRBJ1-1; 9 positions agree with TRBD1. The CDR3 covers 16 residues. The germline gives CDR1 SGDLS, CDR2 YYNGEE. The ends lost 3 bases at V and 6 bases at J; junction bases unmatched: 12. CDR3 residues: CASSDGGRTGVPEAFF. The CDR3 DNA follows: TGTGCCAGCAGCGATGGGGGGCGGACAGGGGTTCCTGAAGCTTTCTTT.

The V gene is TRBV4-1, the J gene TRBJ1-2, with TRBD1 matching 8 bases. V shed 1 base and J 6 bases; nucleotides not matched to a gene: 10. This CDR3 has 16 amino acids. From germline, CDR1 is MGHRA and CDR2 YSYEKL. CDR3 bases: TGCGCCAGCAGCCAAGGGGTCGGCAGGGGGCCCGATGGCTACACCTTC. Encoded protein: CASSQGVGRGPDGYTF.

This chain uses TRBV5-4 with TRBJ2-3, with 9 bases matching TRBD2. The CDR3 runs to 16 residues. The V gene's germline CDR1 is SGHNT and CDR2 YYREEE (reference sequence). V was pared by 1 base and J by 6 bases, with 9 bases of the junction left unmatched. The CDR3 DNA follows: TGTGCCAGCAGCTTGTATCTAGCGGGATCCCGGGATACGCAGTATTTT. This codes for CASSLYLAGSRDTQYF.